This T cell receptor (beta chain) is from a study of blood T cells in healthy people across ages. Then a second PCR, running roughly 7 to 11 cycles, was carried out with a sample-barcoded 5' primer and a J-beta primer mix. TCRdb re-derived calls from the 5' RACE reads in MiXCR, one entry per CDR3 protein. The sample contains about 1.1 million distinct CDR3 sequences, around two fifths of which appear only once. CDR1 DFQATT and CDR2 SNEGSKA come from the germline V gene (reference sequence). V was clipped by 6 bases and J by 4 bases; unmatched bases: 10. CDR3 length: 15 amino acids. This clonotype occurred many times.

The sequence came from a man aged 18 to 30 in good health. Sequencing was done on a sample of blood. This chain links TRBV20-1 with TRBJ2-1; 9 nucleotides align to TRBD2. CDR3 region: CSASRASGAYNEQFF. The CDR3 DNA reads TGCAGTGCCTCCCGCGCTAGCGGGGCATACAATGAGCAGTTCTTC.